The present entry profiles one TCR beta chain with its context. This specimen belongs to a study of PD-L1 blockade in urothelial cancer. About the research overall: Blood analysis took place 3 weeks (second dose) and 6 weeks after treatment start.

V was shortened by 4 bases and J by 4 bases, with 10 bases between the two germline ends. CDR1 and CDR2 from the germline V gene are SGHTA and FQGTGA. The CDR3 is 14 amino acids. Time point indicated: peripheral blood 6 weeks after treatment start. Pretreatment and on-treatment blood mononuclear cell samples were taken, totaling between 1 and 8 time points per patient. Templates that were synthetic TCR analogs were spiked into each PCR. TCRdb keeps only in-frame clones here, not all; method: immunoSEQ multiplex PCR. The data contain over 25,000 clones, roughly three quarters of them singletons. This chain uses TRBV7-3 with TRBJ2-2, with a tentative D call TRBD2 (6 bases). This sequence was found in a man in his 70s with urothelial cancer. The sample consisted of PBMCs, taken around atezolizumab (anti-PD-L1) treatment. The CDR3 DNA is TGTGCCAGCAGCTCGGAGGGAGGCACCGGGGAGCTGTTTTTT. Translated, it gives CASSSEGGTGELFF.